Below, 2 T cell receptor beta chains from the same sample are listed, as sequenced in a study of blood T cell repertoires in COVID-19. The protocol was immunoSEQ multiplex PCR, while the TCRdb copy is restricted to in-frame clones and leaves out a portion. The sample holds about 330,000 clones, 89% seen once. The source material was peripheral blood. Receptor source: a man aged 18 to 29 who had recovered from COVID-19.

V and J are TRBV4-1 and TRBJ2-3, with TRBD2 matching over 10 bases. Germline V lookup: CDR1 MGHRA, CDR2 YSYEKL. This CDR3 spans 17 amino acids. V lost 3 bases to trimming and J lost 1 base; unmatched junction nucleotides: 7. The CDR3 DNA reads TGCGCCAGCAGCCACCTACCCGGGACTAGCGGCACAGATACGCAGTATTTT. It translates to CASSHLPGTSGTDTQYF.

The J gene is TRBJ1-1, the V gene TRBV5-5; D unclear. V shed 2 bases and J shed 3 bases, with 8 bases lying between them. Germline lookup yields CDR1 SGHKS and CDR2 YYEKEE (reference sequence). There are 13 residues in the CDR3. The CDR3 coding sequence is TGTGCCAGCAGCTTTAATATTCACACTGAAGCTTTCTTT. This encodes CASSFNIHTEAFF.